This T cell receptor (beta chain) was identified in a study of T-cell memory formation after mild COVID-19. Turning to the study itself: Across donors, TCR clusters were largely donor specific.

Overall study findings and caveats: Of the contracting clones, CD4+ ones lay mainly in CM and EM, and CD8+ ones in EMRA. A second wave expanding day 15 to 37 was CD4+-biased; contracting clones were balanced.

TCRdb itself ran the 5' RACE reads through MiXCR, one entry per CDR3 protein. The sample comprises hundreds of thousands of distinct CDR3 sequences, 25% to 30% of which are singletons, and approximately 13% rests with the top ten. Remarks on this clonotype: Its antigen remains unknown.

V was shortened by 7 bases and J by 3 bases, with 5 bases between the two germline ends. The CDR3 contains 11 residues. What was sequenced was PBMCs or a T cell subset sorted from them (not recorded which). The chain couples TRBV12-3 or TRBV12-4 to TRBJ2-3; D is unresolved. The TCR was taken from an adult woman who had mild COVID-19 (a few samples of this study predate the infection). Cell type and time point are not known. The CDR3: CASILTDTQYF. In DNA, the CDR3 is TGTGCCAGCATTCTTACAGATACGCAGTATTTT.